The rows below give T cell receptor beta chains drawn from one sample of a study of long-term antiretroviral therapy in people with HIV. The table came from immunoSEQ multiplex PCR; TCRdb's copy has only in-frame clones and leaves some out. The data contain 15,000 to 20,000 clones, roughly nine tenths of them singletons. The specimen comprised unsorted PBMCs, sampled 0.3 years after starting antiretroviral therapy. The source of these receptors is a man in his fifties or sixties with HIV. The CDR3 runs from the conserved cysteine through the conserved F or W. A D gene is named only where the DNA matches it firmly. A row's size may be missing; if present it is once, few, many or a size class.

j_gene | abundance | v_gene | d_gene | CDR3nt | CDR3aa
TRBJ2-1 | . | TRBV19 | . | TGTGCCAGTAGTATTTACCCGGGCAGGGGTTCCTACAATGAGCAGTTCTTC | CASSIYPGRGSYNEQFF
TRBJ1-5 | . | TRBV2 | . | TGTGCCAGCACCAAGGTGGGGGGACGGCAGCCCCAGCATTTT | CASTKVGGRQPQHF
TRBJ2-7 | . | TRBV7-2 | . | TGTGCCAGCAGCTTCACACGCCCCATCTTC | CASSFTRPIF
TRBJ1-6 | few | TRBV2 | . | TGTGCCAGCAGTGAAGGATTCGGTAATTCACCCCTCCACTTT | CASSEGFGNSPLHF
TRBJ1-5 | . | TRBV10-3 | . | TGTGCCATCAGTGTAGAGGGTCAGGGTCAGCCCCAGCATTTT | CAISVEGQGQPQHF
TRBJ2-7 | . | TRBV28 | TRBD1 | TGTGCCAGCACAGACACCAGGGGGCAAAACGAGCAGTACTTC | CASTDTRGQNEQYF
TRBJ2-3 | . | TRBV6-4 | . | TGTGCCAGCCGATTTGGGGGGTCTTACACAGATACGCAGTATTTT | CASRFGGSYTDTQYF
TRBJ2-3 | . | TRBV5-4 | . | TGTGCCAGCAGCTTGTCTAGTGCCGAGACAGATACGCAGTATTTT | CASSLSSAETDTQYF
TRBJ2-7 | . | TRBV5-1 | TRBD1 | TGCGCCAGCAGCTTGTTCGGGACAGGGGGTGGTGAGCAGTACTTC | CASSLFGTGGGEQYF
TRBJ2-1 | . | TRBV7-3 | . | TGTGCCAGCAGCCAGGCCCTCCCGGAGGACAATGAGCAGTTCTTC | CASSQALPEDNEQFF
TRBJ2-1 | . | TRBV10-1 | TRBD2 | TGCGCCAGCAGTGGTAGCGGGGGGCAGTATGAGCAGTTCTTC | CASSGSGGQYEQFF
TRBJ2-6 | . | TRBV2 | . | TGTGCCAGCAGTGAAGCGGGACCCGGGACTCCCAACGTCCTGACTTTC | CASSEAGPGTPNVLTF
TRBJ2-5 | . | TRBV5-1 | TRBD2 | TGCGCCAGCAGCCCCGGGCCAGCGGGACCACAAGAGACCCAGTACTTC | CASSPGPAGPQETQYF
TRBJ2-5 | . | TRBV28 | . | TGTGCCAGCAGTTTTGCGGGCCTCCCCAGGGAGACCCAGTACTTC | CASSFAGLPRETQYF
TRBJ2-5 | . | TRBV19 | TRBD2 | TGTGCCAGTAGTTTCCTGGGACTAGCGGGAGTTGAGACCCAGTACTTC | CASSFLGLAGVETQYF
TRBJ2-6 | . | TRBV5-7 | . | TGTGCCAGCAGCGCGGTGGCAGGGGCTGGGGCCAACGTCCTGACTTTC | CASSAVAGAGANVLTF
TRBJ2-3 | once | TRBV7-3 | TRBD1 | TGTGCCAGCAGTGACAGGGCGTTTGATACGCAGTATTTT | CASSDRAFDTQYF
TRBJ1-6 | once | TRBV5-1 | . | TGCGCCAGCAGGGCAGGGAGAGATAATTCACCCCTCCACTTT | CASRAGRDNSPLHF
TRBJ1-4 | . | TRBV5-1 | . | TGCGCCAGCAGCTTGGACGAGGGTAGGAATGAAAAACTGTTTTTT | CASSLDEGRNEKLFF
TRBJ1-6 | . | TRBV5-5 | . | TGTGCCAGCAGCCCCAGGGTCTTGGTGGATAATTCACCCCTCCACTTT | CASSPRVLVDNSPLHF
TRBJ1-1 | . | TRBV5-4 | . | TGTGCCAGCAGCTTGGTGCAGTTTTCGAACACTGAAGCTTTCTTT | CASSLVQFSNTEAFF
TRBJ2-3 | . | TRBV5-4 | . | TGTGCCAGCAGGCAGGAATACAGGGCAGATACGCAGTATTTT | CASRQEYRADTQYF
TRBJ1-2 | . | TRBV9 | . | TGTGCCAGCAGCGTAGACCCAGGATCATACGGCTACACCTTC | CASSVDPGSYGYTF
TRBJ1-1 | . | TRBV19 | . | TGTGCCAGTAGTTATAGGTTACACACTGAAGCTTTCTTT | CASSYRLHTEAFF
TRBJ2-5 | . | TRBV5-1 | . | TGCGCCAGCAGCGTCTCGACGGGTGAGACCCAGTACTTC | CASSVSTGETQYF
TRBJ2-3 | . | TRBV5-1 | . | TGCGCCAGCAGCTCCATTCCCAACACAGATACGCAGTATTTT | CASSSIPNTDTQYF
TRBJ2-7 | . | TRBV14 | TRBD1 | TGTGCCAGCAGCCAAGACCGTCAGGGGGCAGGGGAGCAGTACTTC | CASSQDRQGAGEQYF
TRBJ2-7 | . | TRBV6-6 | . | TGTGCCAGCAGTTACGAGGGACGGGCCTCCTACGAGCAGTACTTC | CASSYEGRASYEQYF
TRBJ1-1 | . | TRBV10-3 | . | TGTGCCATCAGTTCACAGGGAATGAACACTGAAGCTTTCTTT | CAISSQGMNTEAFF
TRBJ2-7 | once | TRBV28 | . | TGTGCCAGCAGTTTGGTAGAGGGGGTCGGCGAGCAGTACTTC | CASSLVEGVGEQYF
TRBJ1-3 | . | TRBV5-1 | TRBD1 | TGCGCCAGCAGCCTGATGGGGACAGGGAGCTCTGGAAACACCATATATTTT | CASSLMGTGSSGNTIYF
TRBJ1-5 | . | TRBV19 | . | TGTGCCGCCCAAGGTGGGCAGAACCATCAGCCCCAGCATTTT | CAAQGGQNHQPQHF
TRBJ2-7 | . | TRBV10-3 | . | TGTGCCATCAGTGAGGGGGCGTACGAGCAGTACTTC | CAISEGAYEQYF
TRBJ1-5 | . | TRBV19 | . | TGTGCCAGTAGTATTCAACAGGGCCAGCCCCAGCATTTT | CASSIQQGQPQHF
TRBJ1-3 | . | TRBV2 | TRBD1 | TGTGCCATTTGGGTTCGGCAGGGGGACAGTCCCCGCTCTGGAAACACCATATATTTT | CAIWVRQGDSPRSGNTIYF
TRBJ2-7 | once | TRBV27 | TRBD1 | TGTGCCAGCAGTCCGAGGACAGGTGGGATCGAGCAGTACTTC | CASSPRTGGIEQYF
TRBJ2-3 | . | TRBV18 | . | TGTGCCAGCTCACCAAACAGGGTTAGTTTGGATACGCAGTATTTT | CASSPNRVSLDTQYF
TRBJ2-1 | . | TRBV7-2 | . | TGTGCCAGCAGCTTACTTGGTGAGCAGTTCTTC | CASSLLGEQFF